The T cell receptor (beta chain) described here comes from a study of cytomegalovirus exposure and HLA in healthy donors. The germline V gene encodes CDR1 LGHNA and CDR2 YNFKEQ. The V gene end was trimmed by 5 bases and the J gene end by 2 bases; junction bases not matched to a gene: 9. The CDR3 consists of 19 residues. In the case of this clone: Its antigen is unidentified.

Broader study findings: Common viral pathogens seemed, in a later analysis, to connect with several of the most significant clusters. After further analysis at a later stage, 16,951 TCR beta sequences were associated with HLA alleles at 0.05 false discovery rate.

This PCR relied on a set of 60 Vbeta primers and 13 Jbeta primers. As originally analysed: As a later analysis found, there were 70 million to 90 million unique TCR beta chains, of which roughly 11 million were shared. Clones were read by immunoSEQ multiplex PCR, and TCRdb kept only the in-frame ones, dropping some. The V and J calls and clone size are taken from that table; D and trimming were inferred from the DNA. Of 95,000 to 100,000 clones in the sample, roughly 74% were seen once. The receptor's source is a woman aged 40 to 50 in good health and CMV-seronegative. The chain combines TRBV4-2 with TRBJ2-1, with 16 bases matching TRBD2. The sample comprised PBMCs. The CDR3 nucleotides read TGTGCCAGCAGCTGGACAACGGGACTAGCGGGAGGGCCCTACAATGAGCAGTTCTTC. The encoded protein is CASSWTTGLAGGPYNEQFF.